These 20 T cell receptor beta chains were all obtained from the same sample, sequenced in a study of neurological immune-mediated disorders. TCRdb itself ran the 5' RACE reads through MiXCR, one entry per CDR3 protein. The table records about 66,000 distinct CDR3 sequences, roughly 3.6% of them present only once. Sequences were obtained from PBMCs. Receptors were obtained from a man aged 30-40 years with multiple sclerosis.

This clonotype appeared a few times. This may arise from a read error, as a much more abundant clone is one base away. The chain uses TRBV7-2 and TRBJ1-2; tentative D call: TRBD1 (5 bases). This CDR3 contains 16 residues. The V gene lost 1 base and the J gene lost 1 base, with 13 bases spanning the gap. Per germline, CDR1 SGHTA and CDR2 FQGNSA. The DNA for the CDR3 is TGTGCCAGCAGCTTAGAGGCTCGGGGGGGTAACTATGGCTACACCTTC. This encodes CASSLEARGGNYGYTF.

This clonotype was detected ten times or more. The V and J genes are TRBV5-1 and TRBJ2-3; D gene unclear. Between the trimmed V and J ends, which lost 0 bases and 6 bases, there was a span of 11 bases. Germline CDR1 SGHRS, CDR2 YFSETQ. The CDR3 runs to 14 residues. The CDR3, as DNA: TGCGCCAGCAGCTTGGCTCCCCCAGTCGATACGCAGTATTTT. This encodes CASSLAPPVDTQYF.

This clonotype was counted at least ten times. This rearrangement joins TRBV20-1 to TRBJ2-1; D might be TRBD2 (7 bases). This CDR3 is 13 amino acids long. The V gene's germline CDR1 is DFQATT and CDR2 SNEGSKA (reference sequence). V lost 4 bases, J lost 9 bases, and 16 bases lay in between. DNA of the CDR3: TGCAGTGCTATGGGGGGGGGCCTCACTGAGCAGTTCTTC. Protein product: CSAMGGGLTEQFF.

This clonotype was recorded at least ten times. CDR3 nucleotides: TGCGCCAGCAGCTTAAGGGGAACCTCGAACACTGAAGCTTTCTTT. It yields the protein CASSLRGTSNTEAFF. The chain carries TRBV5-1 and TRBJ1-1, with D maybe TRBD1 (5 bases). V gave up 2 bases and J gave up 1 base, with 12 bases separating them. Looked up from germline, CDR1 is SGHRS and CDR2 is YFSETQ. This CDR3 spans 15 amino acids. The full variable domain, with the rest looked up from reference TRBV5-1 and TRBJ1-1, is KAGVTQTPRYLIKTRGQQVTLSCSPISGHRSVSWYQQTPGQGLQFLFEYFSETQRNKGNFPGRFSGRQFSNSRSEMNVSTLELGDSALYLCASSLRGTSNTEAFFGQGTRLTVV.

In regard to this clonotype: A read error is likely, as this CDR3 ends without the conserved phenylalanine or tryptophan. The V and J genes are TRBV29-1 and TRBJ1-2; D unclear. The CDR3 has 13 amino acids. The germline V gene encodes CDR1 SQVTM and CDR2 ANQGSEA. Trimming removed 0 bases from V and 3 bases from J, with 8 bases in between. In DNA form, the CDR3 reads TGCAGCGTTGAAGATTTAGAATACTATGGCTACACCAAC. Encoded protein: CSVEDLEYYGYTN.

This clonotype has at least ten counts. The V gene is TRBV9, the J gene TRBJ2-1; D is possibly TRBD2 (5 bases). CDR1 is SGDLS, CDR2 YYNGEE, per germline. V dropped 2 bases and J dropped 6 bases, with 15 bases sitting between them. The CDR3 is 15 amino acids. CDR3 amino acids: CASSVGTSGGNEQFF. The CDR3 DNA reads as TGTGCCAGCAGCGTTGGTACTTCCGGAGGCAATGAGCAGTTCTTC.

There are many counts of this clonotype. The rearrangement links TRBV5-1 to TRBJ2-7, with TRBD2 as a possible D gene (5 bases). CDR3 length: 13 residues. V lost 4 bases to trimming and J lost 3 bases, with 11 bases between them. Germline CDR1 is SGHRS and CDR2 is YFSETQ. The DNA for the CDR3 is TGCGCCAGCAGCGAGGGATTATACTACGAGCAGTACTTC. It is translated as CASSEGLYYEQYF.

This clonotype has a count of ten or more. The rearrangement joins TRBV6-4 to TRBJ1-1, with no clear D. The CDR3 runs to 13 residues. Germline-derived CDR1 and CDR2 are MRHNA and SNTAGT. Deletions cut 4 bases from V and 1 base from J, with 7 bases between. The CDR3 here is CASSVTENTEAFF. The CDR3 nucleotides read TGTGCCAGCAGTGTTACAGAGAACACTGAAGCTTTCTTT.

This clonotype was counted at least ten times. The rearrangement joins TRBV4-3 to TRBJ1-2; D call uncertain. The V gene lost 4 bases and the J gene lost 5 bases, with 14 bases spanning the gap. In germline, CDR1 is LGHNA, CDR2 YSLEER. The CDR3 length is 14 residues. The CDR3 is CASSPRNGEYGYTF. CDR3 DNA: TGCGCCAGCAGCCCTCGAAACGGAGAATATGGCTACACCTTC.

This clonotype was counted many times. The chain links TRBV4-3 to TRBJ2-1, with TRBD2 matching over 8 bases. The germline V gene has CDR1 LGHNA and CDR2 YSLEER. The J segment lost 2 bases and the V segment lost 1 base, leaving 4 bases of the junction unmatched. This CDR3 is built from 16 residues. The CDR3 region has the DNA TGCGCCAGCAGCCAAGGAGCGGGGGTGGCCTACAATGAGCAGTTCTTC. Protein sequence: CASSQGAGVAYNEQFF.

This clonotype occurred many times. The J gene is TRBJ2-3, the V gene TRBV7-2, with TRBD2 matching 9 bases. V was clipped by 6 bases and J by 7 bases; unmatched bases: 8. Germline-derived CDR1 and CDR2 are SGHTA and FQGNSA. This CDR3 comprises 14 residues. The DNA of the CDR3 is TGTGCCAGCAGGGCGGGGGGGCCCACCTATACGCAGTATTTT. Translated, it gives CASRAGGPTYTQYF.

This clonotype was counted many times. J is TRBJ2-5 and V is TRBV15; D remains ambiguous. CDR1 is LNHNV, CDR2 YYDKDF, per germline (reference sequence). The CDR3 totals 12 residues. V shed 0 bases and J shed 5 bases, with 4 bases lying between them. The CDR3 region is CATSRDWETQYF. Here the CDR3 DNA reads TGTGCCACCAGCAGAGATTGGGAGACCCAGTACTTC.

This CDR3 reads CASSGGVNEQFF. The CDR3 coding sequence is TGTGCCAGCAGTGGGGGTGTCAATGAGCAGTTCTTC. The V gene is TRBV27, the J gene TRBJ2-1; tentatively, D is TRBD1 or TRBD2 (5 bases each). Trimming removed 5 bases from V and 6 bases from J, with 8 bases in between. Germline CDR1 is MNHEY and CDR2 is SMNVEV (reference sequence). The CDR3 loop spans 12 amino acids.

By share, this clonotype counts as medium-sized. The chain links TRBV27 to TRBJ1-2, with a tentative D call TRBD1 (6 bases). Germline V gives CDR1 MNHEY, CDR2 SMNVEV (reference sequence). Trimming took 2 bases from V and 2 from J, leaving 6 bases between them. This CDR3 has 13 residues. The CDR3 DNA reads TGTGCCAGCAGTTTAGGACAGAACTATGGCTACACCTTC. Amino acids: CASSLGQNYGYTF.

This clonotype was seen at least ten times. The chain has TRBV20-1 and TRBJ2-7; tentatively, D is TRBD2 (5 bases). CDR1 and CDR2 from the germline V gene are DFQATT and SNEGSKA (reference sequence). The V end lost 3 bases, the J end lost 6 bases, and 15 bases lay between the germline ends. The CDR3 spans 13 residues. In DNA form, the CDR3 reads TGCAGTGCTAGCGCCACTAGTTTGTCCGAGCAGTACTTC. It codes for CSASATSLSEQYF.

Remarks on this clonotype: A read error may explain this, as a much larger clone is one base away. This chain joins TRBV10-3 and TRBJ2-2, with a tentative D call TRBD2 (6 bases). V dropped 10 bases and J dropped 4 bases, with 16 bases sitting between them. Looked up from germline, CDR1 is ENHRY and CDR2 is SYGVKD. This CDR3 has 14 amino acids. CDR3 nucleotides: TGTGCCACCAACGGCGGGGCTAGCACCGGGGAGCTGTTTTTT. This encodes CATNGGASTGELFF.

This clonotype was seen ten or more times. The chain couples TRBV5-1 to TRBJ1-1; TRBD1 matches 7 bases. Trimming cost V 3 bases and J 0 bases; bases outside gene matches: 5. Germline CDR1 and CDR2: SGHRS and YFSETQ. This CDR3 contains 15 residues. CDR3 coding DNA: TGCGCCAGCAGCTATCTGGGACAGCTGAACACTGAAGCTTTCTTT. This translates into CASSYLGQLNTEAFF.

This clonotype was counted many times. The gene calls are TRBV15 and TRBJ2-2, with D hard to call. Per germline, CDR1 LNHNV and CDR2 YYDKDF (reference sequence). With 4 bases removed from V and 0 bases from J, the gap between germline ends came to 12 bases. This CDR3 is 16 amino acids long. The CDR3 DNA reads TGTGCCACCAGCAAATATACGGTTACGAACACCGGGGAGCTGTTTTTT. Encoded protein: CATSKYTVTNTGELFF.

This clonotype was detected many times. The V call is TRBV5-1, the J call TRBJ2-3, with a possible D match to TRBD2 (5 bases). Germline V gene data show CDR1 as SGHRS and CDR2 as YFSETQ. The V gene lost 4 bases and the J gene lost 0 bases, with 12 bases spanning the gap. The CDR3 contains 15 residues. As DNA, the CDR3 is TGCGCCAGCAGCCCCCGGGGAGCTAGCACAGATACGCAGTATTTT. This codes for CASSPRGASTDTQYF. Full variable domain (remainder filled in from reference TRBV5-1 and TRBJ2-3): KAGVTQTPRYLIKTRGQQVTLSCSPISGHRSVSWYQQTPGQGLQFLFEYFSETQRNKGNFPGRFSGRQFSNSRSEMNVSTLELGDSALYLCASSPRGASTDTQYFGPGTRLTVL.

This clonotype was counted many times. V is TRBV5-1 and J is TRBJ2-1, with 9 bases lining up with TRBD2. The trim removed 3 bases at V and 8 bases at J, leaving 3 bases unmatched. Germline CDR1 is SGHRS and CDR2 is YFSETQ. The CDR3 runs 13 residues. CDR3 nucleotide sequence: TGCGCCAGCAGCTCCCTAGCGGGGTATGAGCAGTTCTTC. Its translation is CASSSLAGYEQFF.